The clone carrying this T cell receptor (beta chain) was counted ten times or more. Its antigen is unknown. V was trimmed by 6 bases and J by 3 bases, leaving 18 bases between them. The CDR3 runs 14 residues. From germline, CDR1 is DFQATT and CDR2 SNEGSKA (reference sequence). TCR libraries were built in bulk with a published protocol and specific TCR primers. MiXCR was run by TCRdb on the PCR reads, yielding one entry per CDR3 protein. This repertoire shows about 630,000 distinct CDR3 sequences, about 25% found once; its top ten account for 0.78%. The sample is drawn from a study of molecular identifiers for immune sequencing clone quantification. Study-wide findings and caveats: Clones that exceeded 20 RNA copies held over 99% of effector molecules, yet under 1% in naive cells.

The rearrangement joins TRBV20-1 to TRBJ2-7; D is uncertain. The TCR originated in a human donor in good health. Some libraries in this study had Jurkat cell RNA spiked in. Specimen: naive CD8+ T cells from blood, with Jurkat cell RNA spiked in. The sample's subset: FACS-sorted CD8+CD4-CCR7+CD45RA+ naive T cells. The CDR3: CSAGLDGRIYEQYF. CDR3 sequence (DNA): TGCAGTGCCGGGTTGGACGGGCGGATCTACGAGCAGTACTTC.